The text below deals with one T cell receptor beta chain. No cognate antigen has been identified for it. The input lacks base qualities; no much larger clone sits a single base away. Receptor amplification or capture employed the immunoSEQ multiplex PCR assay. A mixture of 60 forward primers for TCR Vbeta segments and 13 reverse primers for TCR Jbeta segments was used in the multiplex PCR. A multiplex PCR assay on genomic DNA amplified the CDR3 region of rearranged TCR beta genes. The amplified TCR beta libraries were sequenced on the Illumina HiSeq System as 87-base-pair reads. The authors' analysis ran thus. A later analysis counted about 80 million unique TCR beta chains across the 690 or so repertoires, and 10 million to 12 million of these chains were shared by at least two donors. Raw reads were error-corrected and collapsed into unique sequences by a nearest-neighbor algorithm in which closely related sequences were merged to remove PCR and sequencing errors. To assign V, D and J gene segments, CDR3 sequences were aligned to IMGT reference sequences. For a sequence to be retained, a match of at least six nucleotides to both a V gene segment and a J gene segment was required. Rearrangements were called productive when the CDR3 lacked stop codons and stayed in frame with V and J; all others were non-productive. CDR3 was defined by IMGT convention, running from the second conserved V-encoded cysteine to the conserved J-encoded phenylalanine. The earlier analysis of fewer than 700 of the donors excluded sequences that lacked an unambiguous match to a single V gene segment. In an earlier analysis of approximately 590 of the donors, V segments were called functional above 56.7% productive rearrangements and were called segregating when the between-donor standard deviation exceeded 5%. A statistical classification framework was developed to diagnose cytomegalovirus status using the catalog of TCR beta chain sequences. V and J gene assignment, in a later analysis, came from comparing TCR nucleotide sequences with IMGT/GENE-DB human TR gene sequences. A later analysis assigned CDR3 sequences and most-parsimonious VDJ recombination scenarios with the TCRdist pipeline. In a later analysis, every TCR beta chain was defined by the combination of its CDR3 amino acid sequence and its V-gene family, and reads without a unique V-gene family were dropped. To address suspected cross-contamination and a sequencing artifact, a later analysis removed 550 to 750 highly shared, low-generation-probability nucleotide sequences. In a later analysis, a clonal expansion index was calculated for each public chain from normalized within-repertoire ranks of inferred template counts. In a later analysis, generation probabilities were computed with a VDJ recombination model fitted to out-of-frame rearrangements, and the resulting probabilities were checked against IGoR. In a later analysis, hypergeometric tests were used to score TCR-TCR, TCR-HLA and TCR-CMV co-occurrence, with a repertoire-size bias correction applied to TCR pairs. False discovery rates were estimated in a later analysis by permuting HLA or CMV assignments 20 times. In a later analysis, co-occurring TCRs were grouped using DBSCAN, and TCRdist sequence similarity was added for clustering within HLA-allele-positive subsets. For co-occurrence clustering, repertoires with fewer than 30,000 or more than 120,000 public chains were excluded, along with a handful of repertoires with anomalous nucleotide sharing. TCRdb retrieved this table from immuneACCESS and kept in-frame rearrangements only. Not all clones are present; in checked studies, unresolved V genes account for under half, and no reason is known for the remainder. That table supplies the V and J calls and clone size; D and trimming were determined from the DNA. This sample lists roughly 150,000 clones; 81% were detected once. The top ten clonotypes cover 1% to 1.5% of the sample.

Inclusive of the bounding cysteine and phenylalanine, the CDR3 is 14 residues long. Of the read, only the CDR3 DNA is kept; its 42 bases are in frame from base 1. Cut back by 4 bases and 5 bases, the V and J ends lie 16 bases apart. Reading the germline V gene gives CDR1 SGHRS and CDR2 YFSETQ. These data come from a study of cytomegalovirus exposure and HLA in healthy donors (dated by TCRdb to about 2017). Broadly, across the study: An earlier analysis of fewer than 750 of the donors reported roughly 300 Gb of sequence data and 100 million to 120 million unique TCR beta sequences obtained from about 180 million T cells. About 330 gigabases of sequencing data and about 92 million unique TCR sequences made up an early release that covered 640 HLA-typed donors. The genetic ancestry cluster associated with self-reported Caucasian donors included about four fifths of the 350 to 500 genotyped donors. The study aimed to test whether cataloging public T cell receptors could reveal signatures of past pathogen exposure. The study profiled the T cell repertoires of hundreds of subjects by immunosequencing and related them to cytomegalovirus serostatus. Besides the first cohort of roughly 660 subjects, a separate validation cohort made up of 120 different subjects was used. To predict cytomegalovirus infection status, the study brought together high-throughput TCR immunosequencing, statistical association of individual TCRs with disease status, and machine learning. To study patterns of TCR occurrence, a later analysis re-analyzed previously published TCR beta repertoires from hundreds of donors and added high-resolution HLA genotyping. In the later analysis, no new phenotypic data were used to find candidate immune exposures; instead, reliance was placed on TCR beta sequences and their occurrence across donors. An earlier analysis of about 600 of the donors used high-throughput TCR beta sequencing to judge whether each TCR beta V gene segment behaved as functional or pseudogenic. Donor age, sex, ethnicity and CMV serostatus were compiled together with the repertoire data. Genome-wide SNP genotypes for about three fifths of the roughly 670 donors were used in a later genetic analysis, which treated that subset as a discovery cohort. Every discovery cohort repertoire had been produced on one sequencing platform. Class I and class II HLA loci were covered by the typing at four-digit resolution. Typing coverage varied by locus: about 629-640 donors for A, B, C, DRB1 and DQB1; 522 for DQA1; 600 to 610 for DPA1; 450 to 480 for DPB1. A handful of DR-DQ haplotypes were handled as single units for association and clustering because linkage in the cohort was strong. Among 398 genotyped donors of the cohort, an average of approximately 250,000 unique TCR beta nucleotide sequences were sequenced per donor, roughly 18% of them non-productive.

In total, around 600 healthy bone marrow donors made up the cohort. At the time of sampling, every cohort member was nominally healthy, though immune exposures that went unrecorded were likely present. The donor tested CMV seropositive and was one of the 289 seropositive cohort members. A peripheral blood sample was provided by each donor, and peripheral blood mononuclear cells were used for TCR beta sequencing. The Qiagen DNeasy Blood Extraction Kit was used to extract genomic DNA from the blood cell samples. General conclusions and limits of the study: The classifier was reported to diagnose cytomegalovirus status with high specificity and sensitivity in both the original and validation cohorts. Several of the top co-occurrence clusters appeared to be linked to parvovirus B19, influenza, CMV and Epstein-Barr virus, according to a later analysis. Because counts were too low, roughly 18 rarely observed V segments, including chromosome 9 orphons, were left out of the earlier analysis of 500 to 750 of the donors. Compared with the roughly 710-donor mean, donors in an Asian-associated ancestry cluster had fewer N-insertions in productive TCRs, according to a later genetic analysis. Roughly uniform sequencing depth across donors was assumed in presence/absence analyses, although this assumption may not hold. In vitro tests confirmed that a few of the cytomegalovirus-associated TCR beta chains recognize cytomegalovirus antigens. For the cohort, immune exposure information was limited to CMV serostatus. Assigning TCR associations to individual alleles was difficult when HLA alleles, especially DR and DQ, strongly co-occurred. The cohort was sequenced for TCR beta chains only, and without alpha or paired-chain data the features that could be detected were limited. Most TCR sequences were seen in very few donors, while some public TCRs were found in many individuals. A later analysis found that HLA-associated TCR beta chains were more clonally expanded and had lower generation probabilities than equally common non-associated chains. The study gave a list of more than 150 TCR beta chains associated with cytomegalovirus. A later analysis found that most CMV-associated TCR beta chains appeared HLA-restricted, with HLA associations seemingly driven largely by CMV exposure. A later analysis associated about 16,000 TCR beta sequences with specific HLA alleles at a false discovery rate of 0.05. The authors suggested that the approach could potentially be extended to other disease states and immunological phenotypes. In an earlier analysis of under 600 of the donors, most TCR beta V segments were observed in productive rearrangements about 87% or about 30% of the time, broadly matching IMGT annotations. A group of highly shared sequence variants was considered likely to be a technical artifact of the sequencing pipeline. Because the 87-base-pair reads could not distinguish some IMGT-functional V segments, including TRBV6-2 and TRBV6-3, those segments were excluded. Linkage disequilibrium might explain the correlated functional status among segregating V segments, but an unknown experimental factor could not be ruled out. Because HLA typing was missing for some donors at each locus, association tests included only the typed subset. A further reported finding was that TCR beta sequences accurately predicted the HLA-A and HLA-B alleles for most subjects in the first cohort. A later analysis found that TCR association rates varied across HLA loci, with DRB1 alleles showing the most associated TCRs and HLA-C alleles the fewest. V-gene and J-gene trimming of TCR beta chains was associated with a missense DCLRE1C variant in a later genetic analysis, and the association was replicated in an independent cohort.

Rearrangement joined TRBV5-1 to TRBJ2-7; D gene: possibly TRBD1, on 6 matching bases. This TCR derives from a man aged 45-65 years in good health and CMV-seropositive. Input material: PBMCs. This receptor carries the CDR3 CASSRARDTNEQYF. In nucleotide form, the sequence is TGCGCCAGCAGCCGGGCCAGGGACACTAACGAGCAGTACTTC.